This TCR beta chain was recorded in a study of blood T cell repertoires in COVID-19 (dated by TCRdb to 2020 to 2021). Some background on the complete study: The collaborator samples originated in the United States, Italy and Spain and spanned the acute and convalescent phases of COVID-19. Where HLA class I and class II types were available, the types were taken from metadata supplied by the sample provider, not from assay-based typing. The prospective study material was composed of cDNA or gDNA derived from T cells, B-cell-depleted T cells, or PBMCs. Deeply sampled blood TCRbeta repertoires from subjects exposed to, actively infected with, or recovered from COVID-19 were included in the dataset. The sample metadata nearly always contained a de-identified subject ID, COVID-19 status, age in years and sex. The samples were drawn from the first 160 participants of the ongoing ImmuneRACE study and from 1,200 or so subjects provided by 6 global collaborators. The repertoires were released in a freely available public database meant as a resource for research on the immune response to SARS-CoV-2.

Study-level results and caveats: The quantity of clinical and demographic metadata differed by source and by participant and was supplied without curation.

The collaborating institutions used their own protocols to collect whole blood in K2EDTA tubes. For TCRbeta analysis, collaborators shipped samples in one of three forms: frozen whole blood, isolated PBMCs, or DNA extracted from either of those sample types. Note on this clone: The target of this receptor is not known. Per-base quality was not reported, and no clone a single base away is much larger than it.

The immunoSEQ Assay, a bias-controlled multiplex PCR, was used to amplify TCRbeta CDR3 regions from genomic DNA. Concerning the study's data processing: The number of nucleated cells in each sample was estimated by amplification of reference gene primers within the assay. To quantify the absolute abundance of each unique TCRbeta CDR3 rearrangement, sequence reads were collapsed and filtered. For each sample, productive Simpson clonality was calculated by taking the square root of Simpson's diversity index across productive rearrangements. TCRdb carries this immuneACCESS record with in-frame sequences only. Its versions omit some clonotypes, under half of them owing to an unresolved V gene in the studies checked, with the rest unexplained. V and J calls and clone size are given by that table; D and trimming were obtained from the DNA. The sample yields about 53,000 clones; approximately 82% were counted once. The ten largest clones take up 11% to 15% of the sample.

The sequenced sample was peripheral blood. This clonotype was obtained from a human donor in a cohort sampled during active COVID-19.

CDR3 sequence: CASSGTGGDQPQHF. The nucleotide sequence is TGTGCCAGCAGCGGGACAGGGGGCGATCAGCCCCAGCATTTT. The chain joins TRBV9 to TRBJ1-5; TRBD1 aligns with 11 central bases. The germline V gene supplies CDR1 SGDLS and CDR2 YYNGEE. V lost 3 bases and J lost 5 bases, and the count of bases not matched to a germline gene is 1. From the cysteine up to the phenylalanine, the CDR3 has a length of 14 residues. This entry keeps only the CDR3 DNA: 42 bases, framed from base 1.